What follows are 17 T cell receptor beta chains derived from one specimen sequenced in a study of shared clonotypes between healthy human individuals. Sequencing used immunoSEQ multiplex PCR; TCRdb keeps in-frame clones, though not all of them. This table holds about 1 million clones, around 76% found once. The sample comprised memory CD4+ T cells sorted from blood. Subset reported: CD45RA-negative fraction. The receptors were sampled from a man aged 18 to 29 in good health.

The chain links TRBV18 to TRBJ2-7, with D hard to call. Trimming took off 2 bases at V and 5 bases at J, with 16 bases between the two ends. This CDR3 is 15 amino acids long. Germline-derived CDR1 and CDR2 are KGHSH and LQKENI. The CDR3 sequence: CASSPTLARKNEQYF. Written as DNA, the CDR3 is TGTGCCAGCTCACCAACCCTCGCCAGGAAAAACGAGCAGTACTTC.

The chain recombines TRBV9 with TRBJ2-2, with TRBD1 as a possible D gene (5 bases). Germline assignment: CDR1 SGDLS and CDR2 YYNGEE. The CDR3 loop spans 16 amino acids. Trimming shortened V by 0 bases and J by 5 bases, and 14 bases separated the two germline ends. In nucleotides, the CDR3 is TGTGCCAGCAGCGTAGCTGGGGCTTTGAGGACCGGGGAGCTGTTTTTT. This sequence encodes CASSVAGALRTGELFF.

A few counts support this clone. The same CDR3 arises from other DNA sequences in this sample as well. CDR3 residues: CAWSGPSGLSYEQYF. The CDR3 DNA follows: TGTGCCTGGAGTGGACCTAGCGGGCTTTCCTACGAGCAGTACTTC. This chain connects TRBV30 to TRBJ2-5; 8 positions match TRBD2. The DNA end is more similar to TRBJ2-7, so the J call may be wrong. The CDR3 has 15 amino acids. CDR1 and CDR2 (germline): GTSNPN, SVGIG (reference sequence).

As concerns this clone: With a much larger clone just one base away, this may be a read error. The rearrangement links TRBV6-1 to TRBJ2-7; D is unresolved. V was cut by 5 bases and J by 6 bases, with 8 bases left in between. The CDR3 runs to 11 residues. Germline V gene data show CDR1 as MNHNS and CDR2 as SASEGT. The CDR3 sequence: CASSTPLEQYF. In DNA, the CDR3 is TGTGCCAGCAGTACCCCCCTCGAGCAGTACTTC.

J is TRBJ1-1 and V is TRBV18; the D gene is possibly TRBD1 (5 bases). The CDR3 has 14 residues. Germline assignment: CDR1 KGHSH and CDR2 LQKENI. Trimming left V 0 bases short and J 5 bases short, with 10 bases between. The CDR3 is CASSPPGTGTEAFF. The CDR3 bases are TGTGCCAGCTCACCACCGGGGACGGGGACTGAAGCTTTCTTT.

This clone was counted a few times. V usage is TRBV18 and J usage is TRBJ1-2; 7 bases are a match to TRBD1. The CDR3 runs 13 residues. Germline lookup yields CDR1 KGHSH and CDR2 LQKENI. Trimming took 4 bases from V and 6 from J; bases not matched to a gene: 5. The CDR3 region is CASSRGTVDGYTF. For the CDR3, the DNA is TGTGCCAGCTCACGGGGGACAGTCGATGGCTACACCTTC.

This clone was observed a single time. The chain carries TRBV18 and TRBJ2-4; D uncertain. The ends were cut back, 2 bases at V and 0 bases at J, with 11 bases in the middle. Looked up from germline, CDR1 is KGHSH and CDR2 is LQKENI. This CDR3 contains 16 residues. CDR3: CASSPGPVEAKNIQYF. CDR3 DNA sequence: TGTGCCAGCTCACCAGGTCCCGTTGAAGCCAAAAACATTCAGTACTTC.

The chain is built from TRBV7-2 and TRBJ2-1; D may be TRBD2 (5 bases). This CDR3 spans 13 amino acids. CDR1 SGHTA and CDR2 FQGNSA come from the germline V gene. The V gene lost 3 bases and the J gene lost 9 bases, with 12 bases spanning the gap. CDR3 sequence reads: CASSFWLEGEQFF. The CDR3 coding sequence is TGTGCCAGCAGCTTTTGGCTAGAGGGTGAGCAGTTCTTC.

Concerning this clone: Other DNA sequences in the sample encode the same CDR3. This chain connects TRBV5-1 to TRBJ2-3; possibly TRBD1 for D (6 bases). CDR1 is SGHRS and CDR2 is YFSETQ in the germline V gene. V was pared by 3 bases and J by 0 bases, with 8 bases between. This CDR3 contains 14 residues. The CDR3 sequence: CASSWGTSTDTQYF. In DNA form, the CDR3 reads TGCGCCAGCAGCTGGGGGACAAGCACAGATACGCAGTATTTT.

This clone has more than one count but fewer than ten. The chain links TRBV5-1 to TRBJ1-4; TRBD1 is a possible D gene (5 bases). This CDR3 spans 12 amino acids. Germline V gene sequence: CDR1 SGHRS, CDR2 YFSETQ. Trimming left V 7 bases short and J 4 bases short, with 8 bases between. The CDR3 region is CASHDSNEKLFF. CDR3 bases: TGCGCCAGCCACGACAGTAATGAAAAACTGTTTTTT.

The chain has TRBV5-6 and TRBJ1-2; D is unresolved. Germline CDR1 and CDR2: SGHDT and YYEEEE. The CDR3 sequence is 15 residues long. V was cut by 3 bases and J by 0 bases, with 12 bases left in between. This chain's CDR3 is CASSSVRSPNYGYTF. In nucleotides, the CDR3 is TGTGCCAGCAGCTCCGTCAGGTCCCCTAACTATGGCTACACCTTC.

DNA of the CDR3: TGTGCCAGCAGCTCAGTGTCGGTGGCCCACGAGCAGTACTTC. This sequence encodes CASSSVSVAHEQYF. This chain links TRBV6-1 with TRBJ2-7; D gene uncertain. Germline CDR1 reads MNHNS; CDR2 reads SASEGT. V was trimmed by 6 bases and J by 5 bases, leaving 17 bases between them. The CDR3 sequence is 14 residues long.

Worth noting for this clone: Other DNA sequences of this sample code for an identical CDR3. J is TRBJ1-2 and V is TRBV5-6; 7 nucleotides line up with TRBD1. The CDR3 runs to 13 residues. V gave up 1 base and J gave up 3 bases; unmatched junction bases: 0. Germline CDR1 and CDR2: SGHDT and YYEEEE. CDR3 DNA: TGTGCCAGCAGCTTGACAGGGGACTATGGCTACACCTTC. Amino acids: CASSLTGDYGYTF.

This clone was seen more than once but under ten times. The rearrangement uses TRBV19 and TRBJ2-6; 7 nucleotides agree with TRBD2. Germline lookup yields CDR1 LNHDA and CDR2 SQIVND (reference sequence). CDR3 size: 19 residues. J lost 0 bases, V lost 3 bases, and 11 bases had no gene match. The CDR3 bases are TGTGCCAGTAGTATTAAGTCAGGCCGGGGGGTCTCTGGGGCCAACGTCCTGACTTTC. Amino acids: CASSIKSGRGVSGANVLTF.

J is TRBJ2-5 and V is TRBV11-2, with 8 bases that match TRBD1. This CDR3 comprises 13 residues. CDR1 and CDR2 (germline): SGHAT, FQNNGV. Trimming at V came to 5 bases and at J to 8 bases, leaving 7 bases not matched to a gene. CDR3 DNA: TGTGCCAGCAGCCCCGGGACAGGCCTAACCCAGTACTTC. It translates to CASSPGTGLTQYF.

CDR3 coding DNA: TGTGCCAGCAGTGTAGTCCAGCCCGCACGGTACTTC. It codes for CASSVVQPARYF. The rearrangement uses TRBV2 and TRBJ2-7; D uncertain. The germline V gene has CDR1 SNHLY and CDR2 FYNNEI. This CDR3 is 12 amino acids long. V was trimmed by 4 bases and J by 12 bases, leaving 16 bases between them.

This chain joins TRBV18 and TRBJ2-5; 7 bases map to TRBD1. Per germline, CDR1 KGHSH and CDR2 LQKENI. The V segment lost 3 bases and the J segment 0 bases; nucleotides outside the gene matches: 4. The CDR3 length is 15 residues. The CDR3 DNA follows: TGTGCCAGCTCACCGGGACAGACGTACCAAGAGACCCAGTACTTC. Amino acid sequence: CASSPGQTYQETQYF. Based on the CDR3 plus reference TRBV18 and TRBJ2-5, the full variable domain is NAGVMQNPRHLVRRRGQEARLRCSPMKGHSHVYWYRQLPEEGLKFMVYLQKENIIDESGMPKERFSAEFPKEGPSILRIQQVVRGDSAAYFCASSPGQTYQETQYFGPGTRLLVL.